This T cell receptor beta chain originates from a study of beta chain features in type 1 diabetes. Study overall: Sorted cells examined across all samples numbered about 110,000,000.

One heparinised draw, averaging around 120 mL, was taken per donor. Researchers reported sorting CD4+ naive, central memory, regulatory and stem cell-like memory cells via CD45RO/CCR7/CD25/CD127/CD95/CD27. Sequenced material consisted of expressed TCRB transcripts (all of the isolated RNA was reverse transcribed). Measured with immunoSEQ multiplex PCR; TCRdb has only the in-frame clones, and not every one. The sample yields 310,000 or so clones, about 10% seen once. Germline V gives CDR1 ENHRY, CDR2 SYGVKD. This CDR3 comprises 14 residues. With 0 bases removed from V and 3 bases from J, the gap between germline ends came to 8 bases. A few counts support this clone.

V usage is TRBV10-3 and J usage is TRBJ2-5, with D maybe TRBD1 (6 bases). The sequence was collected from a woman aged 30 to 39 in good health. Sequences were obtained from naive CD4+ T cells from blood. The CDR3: CAISESSGEETQYF. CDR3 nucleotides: TGTGCCATCAGTGAGTCGTCAGGGGAAGAGACCCAGTACTTC.